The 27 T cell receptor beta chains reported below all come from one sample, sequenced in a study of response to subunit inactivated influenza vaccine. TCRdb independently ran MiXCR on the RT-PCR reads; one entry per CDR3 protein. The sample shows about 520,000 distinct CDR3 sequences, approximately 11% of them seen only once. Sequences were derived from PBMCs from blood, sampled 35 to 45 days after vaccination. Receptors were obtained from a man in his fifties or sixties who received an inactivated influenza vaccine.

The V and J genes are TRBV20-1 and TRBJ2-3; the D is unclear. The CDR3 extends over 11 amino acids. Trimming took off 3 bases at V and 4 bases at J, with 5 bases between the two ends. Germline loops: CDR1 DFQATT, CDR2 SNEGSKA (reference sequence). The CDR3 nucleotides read TGCAGTGCTAGTCTTTCAGATACGCAGTATTTT. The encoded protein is CSASLSDTQYF.

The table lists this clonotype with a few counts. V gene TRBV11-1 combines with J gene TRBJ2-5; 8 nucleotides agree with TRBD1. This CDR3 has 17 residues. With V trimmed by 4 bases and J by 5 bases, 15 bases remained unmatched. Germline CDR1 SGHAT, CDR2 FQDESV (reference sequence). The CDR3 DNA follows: TGTGCCAGCAGCTCAGGATACATGACAGGGGCTGGGGAGACCCAGTACTTC. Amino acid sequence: CASSSGYMTGAGETQYF.

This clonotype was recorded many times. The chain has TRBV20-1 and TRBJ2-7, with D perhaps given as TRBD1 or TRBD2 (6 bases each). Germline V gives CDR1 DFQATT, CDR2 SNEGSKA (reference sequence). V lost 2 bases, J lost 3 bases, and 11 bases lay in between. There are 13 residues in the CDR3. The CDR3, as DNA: TGCAGTGCTAGAAAGGGGGGCGTCTACGAGCAGTACTTC. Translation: CSARKGGVYEQYF.

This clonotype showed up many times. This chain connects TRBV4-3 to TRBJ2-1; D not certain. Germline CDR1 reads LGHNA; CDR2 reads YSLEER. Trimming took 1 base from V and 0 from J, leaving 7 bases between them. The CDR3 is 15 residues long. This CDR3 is CASSQGPSSYNEQFF. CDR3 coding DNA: TGCGCCAGCAGCCAAGGGCCGAGCTCCTACAATGAGCAGTTCTTC.

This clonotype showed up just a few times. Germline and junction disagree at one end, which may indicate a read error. Here the CDR3 DNA reads TGTGCCAGTAGTTTCAGGGGCTATAATGAAAAACTGTTTTTT. Translation gives CASSFRGYNEKLFF. The chain combines TRBV12-3 or TRBV12-4 with TRBJ1-4, with a possible D match to TRBD1 (6 bases). The CDR3 is made up of 14 amino acids.

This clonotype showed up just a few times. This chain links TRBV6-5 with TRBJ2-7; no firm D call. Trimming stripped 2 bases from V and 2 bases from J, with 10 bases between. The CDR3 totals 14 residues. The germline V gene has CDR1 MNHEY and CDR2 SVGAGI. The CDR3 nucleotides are TGTGCCAGCAGTTACGGTAGGGCGGCCTACGAGCAGTACTTC. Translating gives CASSYGRAAYEQYF.

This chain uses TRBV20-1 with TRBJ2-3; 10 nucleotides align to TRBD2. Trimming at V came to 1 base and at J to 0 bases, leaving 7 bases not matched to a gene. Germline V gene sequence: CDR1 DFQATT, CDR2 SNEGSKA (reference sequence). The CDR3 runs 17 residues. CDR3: CSARAGSGRLSTDTQYF. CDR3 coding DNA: TGCAGTGCTAGAGCGGGTAGCGGGAGGCTAAGCACAGATACGCAGTATTTT.

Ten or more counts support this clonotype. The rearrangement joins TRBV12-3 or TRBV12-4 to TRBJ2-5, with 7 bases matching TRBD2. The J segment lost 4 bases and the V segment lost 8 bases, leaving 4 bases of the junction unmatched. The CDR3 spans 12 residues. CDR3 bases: TGTGCCAGCCGGACTAGTGGAGAGACCCAGTACTTC. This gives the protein CASRTSGETQYF.

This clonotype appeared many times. CDR3 DNA sequence: TGCAGTGCCCCCGGTAGTGCGGCCTACACAGATACGCAGTATTTT. Residues: CSAPGSAAYTDTQYF. The chain joins TRBV20-1 to TRBJ2-3; D remains ambiguous. The CDR3 runs to 15 residues. Trimming pared 6 bases from V and 2 bases from J, leaving 18 bases between. Germline loops: CDR1 DFQATT, CDR2 SNEGSKA (reference sequence).

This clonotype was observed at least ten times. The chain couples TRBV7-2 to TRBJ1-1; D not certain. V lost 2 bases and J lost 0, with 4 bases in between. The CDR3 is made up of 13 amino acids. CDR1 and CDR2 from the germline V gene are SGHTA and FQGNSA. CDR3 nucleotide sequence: TGTGCCAGCAGCTTACAGATGAACACTGAAGCTTTCTTT. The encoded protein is CASSLQMNTEAFF.

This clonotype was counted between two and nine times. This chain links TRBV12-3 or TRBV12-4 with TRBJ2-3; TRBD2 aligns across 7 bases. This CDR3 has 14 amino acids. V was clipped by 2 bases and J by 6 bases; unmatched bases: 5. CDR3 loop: CASSLIGGFDTQYF. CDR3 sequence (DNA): TGTGCCAGCAGTTTAATCGGGGGGTTTGATACGCAGTATTTT.

CDR3 in amino acids: CASAEADTQYF. DNA for the CDR3: TGCGCCAGCGCCGAGGCAGATACGCAGTATTTT. The chain uses TRBV5-1 and TRBJ2-3; D gene unclear. The CDR3 extends over 11 amino acids. Deletions cut 7 bases from V and 4 bases from J, with 7 bases between. Germline V gene data show CDR1 as SGHRS and CDR2 as YFSETQ.

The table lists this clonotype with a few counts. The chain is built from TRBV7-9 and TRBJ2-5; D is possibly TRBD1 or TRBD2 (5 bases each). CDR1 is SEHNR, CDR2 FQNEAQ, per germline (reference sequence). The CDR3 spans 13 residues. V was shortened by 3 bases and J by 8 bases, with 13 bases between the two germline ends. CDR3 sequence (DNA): TGTGCCAGCAGCTTTTTTGGGGGAGAAACCCAGTACTTC. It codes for CASSFFGGETQYF.

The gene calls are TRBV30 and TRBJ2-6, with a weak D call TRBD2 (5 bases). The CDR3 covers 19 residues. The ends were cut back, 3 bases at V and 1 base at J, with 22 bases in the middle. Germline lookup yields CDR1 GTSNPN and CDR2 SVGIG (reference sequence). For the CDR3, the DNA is TGTGCCTGGAGGGAAGAGGGAGTTGTTAGACTTTCTGGGGCCAACGTCCTGACTTTC. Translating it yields CAWREEGVVRLSGANVLTF.

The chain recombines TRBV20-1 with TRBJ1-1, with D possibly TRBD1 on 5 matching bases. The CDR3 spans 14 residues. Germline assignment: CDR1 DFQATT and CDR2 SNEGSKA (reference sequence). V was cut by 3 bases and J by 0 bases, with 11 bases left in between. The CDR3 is CSASQGIMNTEAFF. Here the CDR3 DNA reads TGCAGTGCTAGTCAGGGTATCATGAACACTGAAGCTTTCTTT.

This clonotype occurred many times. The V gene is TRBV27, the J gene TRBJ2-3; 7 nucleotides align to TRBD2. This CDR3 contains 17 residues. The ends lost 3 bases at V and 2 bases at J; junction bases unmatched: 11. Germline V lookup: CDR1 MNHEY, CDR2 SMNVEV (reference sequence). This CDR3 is CASSFLGREGPTDTQYF. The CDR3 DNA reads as TGTGCCAGCAGTTTTCTGGGGAGGGAGGGTCCCACAGATACGCAGTATTTT.

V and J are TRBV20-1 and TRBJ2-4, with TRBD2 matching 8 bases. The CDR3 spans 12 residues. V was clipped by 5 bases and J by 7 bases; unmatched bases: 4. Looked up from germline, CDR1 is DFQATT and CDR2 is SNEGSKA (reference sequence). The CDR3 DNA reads TGCAGTGCTTCCCCGGGGGGGAACATTCAGTACTTC. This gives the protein CSASPGGNIQYF.

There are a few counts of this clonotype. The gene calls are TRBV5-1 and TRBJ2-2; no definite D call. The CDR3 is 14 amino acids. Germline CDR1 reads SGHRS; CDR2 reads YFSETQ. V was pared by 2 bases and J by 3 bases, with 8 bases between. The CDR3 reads CASSFPSYTGELFF. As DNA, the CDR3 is TGCGCCAGCAGCTTCCCCTCCTACACCGGGGAGCTGTTTTTT.

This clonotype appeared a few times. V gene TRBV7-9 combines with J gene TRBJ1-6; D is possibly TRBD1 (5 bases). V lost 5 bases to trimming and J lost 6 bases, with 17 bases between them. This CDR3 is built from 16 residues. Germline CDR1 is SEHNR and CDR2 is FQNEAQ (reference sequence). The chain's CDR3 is CASSRGAYTPNSPLHF. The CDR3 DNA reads TGTGCCAGCAGCAGAGGGGCTTACACCCCTAATTCACCCCTCCACTTT.

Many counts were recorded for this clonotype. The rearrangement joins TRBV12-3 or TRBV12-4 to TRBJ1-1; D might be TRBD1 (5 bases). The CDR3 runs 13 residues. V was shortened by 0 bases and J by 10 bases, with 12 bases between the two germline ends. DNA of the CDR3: TGTGCCAGCAGTTTAGCGGCGGGACTCGGAGCTTTCTTT. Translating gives CASSLAAGLGAFF.

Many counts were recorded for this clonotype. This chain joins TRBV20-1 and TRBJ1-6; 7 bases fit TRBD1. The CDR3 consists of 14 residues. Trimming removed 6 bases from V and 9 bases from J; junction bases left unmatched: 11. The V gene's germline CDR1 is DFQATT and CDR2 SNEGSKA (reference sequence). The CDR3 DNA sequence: TGCAGTGCCAACCGACAGGGCAGCGGTTCACCCCTCCACTTT. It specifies CSANRQGSGSPLHF.

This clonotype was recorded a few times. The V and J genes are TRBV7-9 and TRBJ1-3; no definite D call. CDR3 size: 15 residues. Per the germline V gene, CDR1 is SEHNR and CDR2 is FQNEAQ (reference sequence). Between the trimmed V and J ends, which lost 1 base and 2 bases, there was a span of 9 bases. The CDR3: CASSLGNGPGNTIYF. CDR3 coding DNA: TGTGCCAGCAGCTTAGGGAATGGACCTGGAAACACCATATATTTT.

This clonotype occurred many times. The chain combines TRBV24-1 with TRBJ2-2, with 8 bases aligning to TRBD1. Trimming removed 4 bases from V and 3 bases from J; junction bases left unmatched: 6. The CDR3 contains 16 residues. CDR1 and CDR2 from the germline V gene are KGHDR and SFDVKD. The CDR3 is CATSDTGTGYTGELFF. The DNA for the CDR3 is TGTGCCACCAGTGACACCGGGACAGGTTACACCGGGGAGCTGTTTTTT.

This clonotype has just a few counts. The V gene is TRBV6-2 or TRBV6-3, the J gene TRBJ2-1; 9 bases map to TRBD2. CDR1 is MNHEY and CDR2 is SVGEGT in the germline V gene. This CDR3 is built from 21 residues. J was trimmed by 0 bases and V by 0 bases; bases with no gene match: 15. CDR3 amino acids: CASSYSTWGLAGPSSYNEQFF. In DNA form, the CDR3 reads TGTGCCAGCAGTTACTCGACCTGGGGCCTAGCGGGACCCAGCTCCTACAATGAGCAGTTCTTC.

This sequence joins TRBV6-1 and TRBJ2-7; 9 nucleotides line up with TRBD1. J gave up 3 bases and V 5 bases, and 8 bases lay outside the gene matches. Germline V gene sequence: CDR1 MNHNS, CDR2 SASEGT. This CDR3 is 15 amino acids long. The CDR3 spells CASSRTGTGFYEQYF. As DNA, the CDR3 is TGTGCCAGCAGTCGTACCGGGACAGGGTTCTACGAGCAGTACTTC.

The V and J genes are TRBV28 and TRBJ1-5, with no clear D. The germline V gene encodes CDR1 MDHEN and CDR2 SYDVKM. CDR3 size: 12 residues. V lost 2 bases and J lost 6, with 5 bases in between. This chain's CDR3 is CASSLVGQPQHF. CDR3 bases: TGTGCCAGCAGTTTAGTCGGTCAGCCCCAGCATTTT. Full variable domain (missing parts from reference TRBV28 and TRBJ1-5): DVKVTQSSRYLVKRTGEKVFLECVQDMDHENMFWYRQDPGLGLRLIYFSYDVKMKEKGDIPEGYSVSREKKERFSLILESASTNQTSMYLCASSLVGQPQHFGDGTRLSIL.

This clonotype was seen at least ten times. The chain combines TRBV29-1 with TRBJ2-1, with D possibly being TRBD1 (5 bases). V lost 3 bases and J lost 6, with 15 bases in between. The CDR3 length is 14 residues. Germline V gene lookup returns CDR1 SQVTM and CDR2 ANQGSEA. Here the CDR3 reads CSVDFAFRGNEQFF. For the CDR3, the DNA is TGCAGCGTTGATTTTGCGTTTAGGGGCAATGAGCAGTTCTTC.